The clone carrying this TCR beta chain was seen once. The CDR3 consists of 15 residues. J gave up 8 bases and V 2 bases, and 10 bases lay outside the gene matches. Per the germline V gene, CDR1 is ENHRY and CDR2 is SYGVKD. This entry belongs to a study of siplizumab effects on memory and regulatory T cells. Assay: immunoSEQ multiplex PCR; the TCRdb copy retains only in-frame clones and omits some. The sample includes about 94,000 clones, approximately 95% of them seen just once. This TCR came from a human donor in good health. The J gene is TRBJ1-2, the V gene TRBV10-3; 8 bases match TRBD1. Sample: non-Treg CD4+ T cells sorted from blood. The CDR3 protein is CAISEKGPTGGGYTF. The CDR3 nucleotides are TGTGCCATCAGTGAGAAAGGTCCTACAGGGGGAGGCTACACCTTC.